The clone carrying this T cell receptor beta chain was picked up a small number of times. TCR beta libraries were built with iRepertoire HTBI primers and Arm-PCR of CDR3 regions. TCRdb processed the multiplex PCR reads anew with MiXCR; each CDR3 protein has one entry. The sample has more than 450,000 distinct CDR3 sequences, 15% to 20% seen once; the top ten hold 12%. This specimen comes from a study of regulatory T cells in long-lasting Graves disease. CDR1 is MDHEN and CDR2 is SYDVKM in the germline V gene. V lost 1 base, J lost 8 bases, and 12 bases lay in between. The CDR3 has 14 amino acids. Time point indicated: newly diagnosed GD, antithyroid drugs for less than 3 months. PBMC RNA was the source of the TCR library. This same sample was also taken into another study, of T cells in Graves' hyperthyroidism and ophthalmopathy.

The source was peripheral blood mononuclear cells (PBMCs), collected at new diagnosis, from a patient treated with antithyroid drugs. This TCR was sampled from a middle-aged man with Graves disease. The chain links TRBV28 to TRBJ2-1; possibly TRBD2 for D (6 bases). Here the CDR3 DNA reads TGTGCCAGCAGTTTATTGGGGGGAAGCCATGAGCAGTTCTTC. This codes for CASSLLGGSHEQFF. Drawing the rest from reference TRBV28 and TRBJ2-1, the complete variable domain is DVKVTQSSRYLVKRTGEKVFLECVQDMDHENMFWYRQDPGLGLRLIYFSYDVKMKEKGDIPEGYSVSREKKERFSLILESASTNQTSMYLCASSLLGGSHEQFFGPGTRLTVL.